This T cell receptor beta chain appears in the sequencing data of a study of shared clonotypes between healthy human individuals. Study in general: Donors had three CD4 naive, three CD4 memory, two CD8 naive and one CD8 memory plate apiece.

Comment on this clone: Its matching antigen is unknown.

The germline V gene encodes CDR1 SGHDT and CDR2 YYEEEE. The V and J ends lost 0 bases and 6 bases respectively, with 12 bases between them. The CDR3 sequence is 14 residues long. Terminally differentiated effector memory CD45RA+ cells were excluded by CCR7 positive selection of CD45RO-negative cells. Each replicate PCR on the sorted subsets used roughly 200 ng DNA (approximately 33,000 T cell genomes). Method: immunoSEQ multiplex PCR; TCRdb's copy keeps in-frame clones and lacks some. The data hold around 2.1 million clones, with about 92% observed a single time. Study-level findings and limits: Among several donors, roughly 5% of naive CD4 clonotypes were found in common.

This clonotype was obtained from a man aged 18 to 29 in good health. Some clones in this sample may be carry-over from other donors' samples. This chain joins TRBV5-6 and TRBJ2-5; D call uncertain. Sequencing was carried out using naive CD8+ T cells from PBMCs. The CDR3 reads CASSLEQRIKTQYF. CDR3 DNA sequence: TGTGCCAGCAGCTTGGAGCAGAGGATCAAGACCCAGTACTTC.